This T cell receptor (beta chain) was documented in a study of response to subunit inactivated influenza vaccine. Germline CDR1 SEHNR, CDR2 FQNEAQ (reference sequence). The CDR3 runs 16 residues. V gave up 3 bases and J gave up 6 bases; unmatched junction bases: 13. A few counts support this clonotype. What it recognizes is unknown. Notes on the study in general: T cells newly recruited by each seasonal influenza vaccination are few, the authors suggested.

MiXCR was run by TCRdb on the RT-PCR reads, yielding one entry per CDR3 protein. The repertoire has roughly 190,000 distinct CDR3 sequences, around 14% of them found once; the top ten carry about 25%. The source is a middle-aged man who received an inactivated influenza vaccine. The source material was CD8+ T cells sorted from PBMCs, sampled about 5 days after vaccination. This rearrangement joins TRBV7-9 to TRBJ2-7; 8 bases match TRBD2. The CDR3 DNA follows: TGTGCCAGCAGCTTTGCAGCGGGGGCCCTCCCCTCCGAGCAGTACTTC. It encodes CASSFAAGALPSEQYF.